These T cell receptor beta chains were read from a single sample in a study of T-cell memory formation after mild COVID-19. In TCRdb, the 5' RACE reads were re-called with MiXCR into one record per CDR3 protein. The table shows 350,000 to 500,000 distinct CDR3 sequences, with around 18% occurring only once. The sample was PBMCs or a T cell subset sorted from them (not recorded which). The receptors shown here come from an adult woman who had mild COVID-19 (a few samples of this study predate the infection). Cell type and time point are not known. CDR3s include the opening cysteine and the closing phenylalanine or tryptophan. D genes are given only for firm matches. Part of the rows lack a size; the others show once, few, many or a class for expanded clones.

j_call: TRBJ1-1; v_call: TRBV6-2/TRBV6-3; d_call: -; clone_size: few; cdr3_aa: CASTPGRWNTEAFF; cdr3_nt: TGTGCCAGCACGCCGGGACGGTGGAACACTGAAGCTTTCTTT
j_call: TRBJ2-7; v_call: TRBV5-1; d_call: TRBD2; clone_size: -; cdr3_aa: CASRGLEVAGEQYF; cdr3_nt: TGCGCCAGCAGAGGACTAGAGGTAGCCGGCGAGCAGTACTTC
j_call: TRBJ1-2; v_call: TRBV7-2; d_call: -; clone_size: -; cdr3_aa: CASSLGWRGVDGYTF; cdr3_nt: TGTGCCAGCAGCTTAGGATGGCGGGGAGTAGATGGCTACACCTTC
j_call: TRBJ2-1; v_call: TRBV7-9; d_call: TRBD1; clone_size: -; cdr3_aa: CASRETGTGGKNEQFF; cdr3_nt: TGTGCCAGCAGGGAGACCGGGACAGGGGGCAAGAATGAGCAGTTCTTC
j_call: TRBJ2-5; v_call: TRBV24-1; d_call: -; clone_size: -; cdr3_aa: CATSDARGRGETQYF; cdr3_nt: TGTGCCACCAGTGATGCTCGAGGTAGAGGAGAGACCCAGTACTTC
j_call: TRBJ2-7; v_call: TRBV12-3/TRBV12-4; d_call: -; clone_size: -; cdr3_aa: CASSLEAGGLYEQYF; cdr3_nt: TGTGCCAGCAGTTTAGAGGCCGGCGGGCTCTACGAGCAGTACTTC
j_call: TRBJ2-3; v_call: TRBV18; d_call: -; clone_size: -; cdr3_aa: CASSPRSSSTDTQYF; cdr3_nt: TGTGCCAGCTCACCAAGATCATCGAGCACAGATACGCAGTATTTT
j_call: TRBJ2-1; v_call: TRBV6-2/TRBV6-3; d_call: TRBD2; clone_size: -; cdr3_aa: CASSYSETSGPNEQFF; cdr3_nt: TGTGCCAGCAGTTACTCCGAGACTAGCGGACCTAATGAGCAGTTCTTC
j_call: TRBJ2-1; v_call: TRBV7-2; d_call: -; clone_size: few; cdr3_aa: CAGSGASATGRYRDEQFF; cdr3_nt: TGTGCCGGCTCCGGGGCAAGTGCTACGGGACGCTATCGGGATGAGCAGTTCTTC
j_call: TRBJ2-3; v_call: TRBV20-1; d_call: TRBD2; clone_size: -; cdr3_aa: CSAPLAERSYRGNTQYF; cdr3_nt: TGCAGTGCCCCACTAGCGGAGCGCTCATATCGGGGGAATACGCAGTATTTT
j_call: TRBJ2-2; v_call: TRBV4-2; d_call: -; clone_size: many; cdr3_aa: CASSQVEPGELFF; cdr3_nt: TGTGCCAGCAGCCAAGTAGAACCCGGGGAGCTGTTTTTT
j_call: TRBJ2-7; v_call: TRBV7-9; d_call: TRBD2; clone_size: few; cdr3_aa: CASSAPLAGAGEQYF; cdr3_nt: TGTGCCAGCAGCGCCCCTCTAGCGGGAGCTGGCGAGCAGTACTTC
j_call: TRBJ1-5; v_call: TRBV19; d_call: TRBD1; clone_size: -; cdr3_aa: CASGGQGGLQPQHF; cdr3_nt: TGTGCCAGCGGGGGACAGGGGGGTCTTCAGCCCCAGCATTTT
j_call: TRBJ2-7; v_call: TRBV4-3; d_call: -; clone_size: few; cdr3_aa: CASSQDVTADEQYF; cdr3_nt: TGCGCCAGCAGCCAAGACGTGACAGCCGACGAGCAGTACTTC
j_call: TRBJ2-5; v_call: TRBV6-1; d_call: -; clone_size: -; cdr3_aa: CASSVDNRETQYF; cdr3_nt: TGTGCCAGCAGTGTCGACAATCGGGAGACCCAGTACTTC
j_call: TRBJ1-5; v_call: TRBV2; d_call: TRBD1; clone_size: -; cdr3_aa: CASSDDRDHQPQHF; cdr3_nt: TGTGCCAGCAGTGACGACAGGGATCATCAGCCCCAGCATTTT
j_call: TRBJ2-4; v_call: TRBV4-2; d_call: TRBD1; clone_size: few; cdr3_aa: CASSQEPQGGQRDYIQYF; cdr3_nt: TGTGCCAGCAGCCAAGAGCCCCAAGGGGGCCAAAGGGATTACATTCAGTACTTC
j_call: TRBJ2-5; v_call: TRBV3-1; d_call: -; clone_size: few; cdr3_aa: CASSQGTTEPTYF; cdr3_nt: TGTGCCAGCAGCCAGGGCACGACCGAGCCGACGTACTTC
j_call: TRBJ2-3; v_call: TRBV6-5; d_call: TRBD2; clone_size: -; cdr3_aa: CASKLTGLAATTYSTDTQYF; cdr3_nt: TGTGCCAGCAAGTTAACGGGACTAGCGGCAACCACCTATAGCACAGATACGCAGTATTTT
j_call: TRBJ1-1; v_call: TRBV12-3/TRBV12-4; d_call: -; clone_size: few; cdr3_aa: CASSLMDNTEAFF; cdr3_nt: TGTGCCAGCAGTTTAATGGATAACACTGAAGCTTTCTTT
j_call: TRBJ2-7; v_call: TRBV18; d_call: TRBD2; clone_size: few; cdr3_aa: CASNGGSAYEQYF; cdr3_nt: TGTGCCAGCAATGGCGGGAGTGCCTACGAGCAGTACTTC
j_call: TRBJ1-1; v_call: TRBV7-3; d_call: -; clone_size: -; cdr3_aa: CASSLEGPSNTEAFF; cdr3_nt: TGTGCCAGCAGCTTGGAAGGCCCCTCGAACACTGAAGCTTTCTTT
j_call: TRBJ2-1; v_call: TRBV5-1; d_call: -; clone_size: -; cdr3_aa: CASRGSEINEQFF; cdr3_nt: TGCGCCAGCAGAGGGTCCGAGATCAATGAGCAGTTCTTC
j_call: TRBJ2-3; v_call: TRBV7-9; d_call: -; clone_size: few; cdr3_aa: CASVREGNSRTDTQYF; cdr3_nt: TGTGCCAGCGTACGGGAAGGGAATTCTAGGACAGATACGCAGTATTTT